This T cell receptor beta chain was found in a study of response to subunit inactivated influenza vaccine. One entry per CDR3 protein, called by TCRdb with MiXCR from the RT-PCR reads. The table lists about 570,000 distinct CDR3 sequences, around 11% of them singletons. Germline-derived CDR1 and CDR2 are DFQATT and SNEGSKA (reference sequence). The V end was cut by 3 bases, the J end by 6 bases, with 6 bases between. The CDR3 loop spans 10 amino acids. This sample also appeared in a second study, on T cells expressing NK-cell markers. That source reports: In generating TCR beta cDNA, 5'RACE template switching with UMIs was used. Obtained from sorted CD3+CD56+NKG2C+, CD3+CD56+NKG2C- and CD3+CD56-NKG2C+ T cells were the TCR beta repertoires.

Sequencing used PBMCs from blood, obtained on the day of vaccination. This chain uses TRBV20-1 with TRBJ2-7, with no clear D. This TCR derives from a man in his forties or fifties who received an inactivated influenza vaccine. The CDR3 reads CSASRFEQYF. CDR3 in DNA: TGCAGTGCTAGTCGGTTCGAGCAGTACTTC.